Shown below are 10 T cell receptor beta chains from a single sample sequenced in a study of OX40 agonist ivuxolimab in advanced cancers. The repertoire was sequenced with immunoSEQ multiplex PCR; TCRdb's copy has only in-frame clones and lacks some. The table records 14,000 or so clones, approximately 80% of them present only once. The material was CD4+ or CD8+ T cells sorted from blood, obtained in a trial of the OX40 agonist ivuxolimab. These receptors were collected from an adult with an advanced solid tumor such as melanoma, head and neck, liver or kidney cancer.

The chain recombines TRBV7-9 with TRBJ2-7; 12 bases match TRBD1. The CDR3 sequence is 16 residues long. V was clipped by 5 bases and J by 7 bases; unmatched bases: 12. CDR1 and CDR2 (germline): SEHNR, FQNEAQ (reference sequence). CDR3 sequence (DNA): TGTGCCAGCAGCCTGGGGACAGGGGGCGAAACTAAGGAGCAGTACTTC. This encodes CASSLGTGGETKEQYF.

The genes are TRBV7-9 and TRBJ2-3; 7 bases fit TRBD2. V gave up 6 bases and J gave up 0 bases; unmatched junction bases: 6. Per germline, CDR1 SEHNR and CDR2 FQNEAQ (reference sequence). This CDR3 is 15 amino acids long. The CDR3 is CASSKSGISTDTQYF. In DNA, the CDR3 is TGTGCCAGCAGTAAAAGCGGGATCAGCACAGATACGCAGTATTTT.

The rearrangement links TRBV7-8 to TRBJ2-5; 14 positions agree with TRBD2. After removal of 2 bases from V and 4 bases from J, the junction contained 15 bases not matched to a gene. This CDR3 comprises 20 residues. Germline values: CDR1 SGHVS, CDR2 FQNEAQ. CDR3: CASSLTRLAGGITKPETQYF. CDR3 coding DNA: TGTGCCAGCAGCTTAACTAGACTAGCGGGGGGGATTACGAAGCCAGAGACCCAGTACTTC.

This clone was detected only a few times. This sequence joins TRBV7-9 and TRBJ1-5; tentatively, D is TRBD1 (6 bases). The CDR3 totals 13 residues. Germline CDR1 is SEHNR and CDR2 is FQNEAQ (reference sequence). V lost 7 bases to trimming and J lost 7 bases, with 14 bases between them. DNA for the CDR3: TGTGCCAGCATCCAGGGAACAGGGCAGCCCCAGCATTTT. Amino acid sequence: CASIQGTGQPQHF.

DNA of the CDR3: TGTGCCAGCAGTCTGTATAGCGGGGTCCTAGCCAAAAACATTCAGTACTTC. It translates to CASSLYSGVLAKNIQYF. The chain has TRBV27 and TRBJ2-4; TRBD2 matches at 8 bases. V gave up 5 bases and J gave up 0 bases; unmatched junction bases: 9. The CDR3 sequence is 17 residues long. In germline, CDR1 is MNHEY, CDR2 SMNVEV (reference sequence).

The V and J genes are TRBV27 and TRBJ2-7; 12 bases align to TRBD2. CDR1 and CDR2 from the germline V gene are MNHEY and SMNVEV (reference sequence). This CDR3 has 15 amino acids. The trim removed 5 bases at V and 2 bases at J, leaving 4 bases unmatched. DNA of the CDR3: TGTGCCAGCAGTCGAGGACTAGCGGGACCCTACGAGCAGTACTTC. Encoded protein: CASSRGLAGPYEQYF.

The chain employs TRBV7-9 and TRBJ2-1, with 13 nucleotides matching TRBD2. V lost 5 bases, J lost 8 bases, and 9 bases stayed unmatched. The CDR3 is 16 residues long. CDR1 is SEHNR and CDR2 is FQNEAQ in the germline V gene (reference sequence). DNA for the CDR3: TGTGCCAGCAGCCCACGGACTAGCGGGAGCATGGATGAGCAGTTCTTC. It translates to CASSPRTSGSMDEQFF.

The chain couples TRBV5-1 to TRBJ2-7; 9 bases are a match to TRBD1. Unmatched junction bases numbered 13, after V lost 3 bases and J lost 6 bases. Germline V gives CDR1 SGHRS, CDR2 YFSETQ. This CDR3 region has 16 residues. CDR3 nucleotide sequence: TGCGCCAGCAGCTCAGACGACGGGACAGGGTGGGGCGAGCAGTACTTC. Its protein product is CASSSDDGTGWGEQYF.

The V call is TRBV7-9, the J call TRBJ1-5, with D maybe TRBD1 (6 bases). CDR3 size: 18 residues. CDR1 SEHNR and CDR2 FQNEAQ come from the germline V gene (reference sequence). V was clipped by 1 base and J by 0 bases, with 16 bases between them. The CDR3 nucleotides are TGTGCCAGCAGCTTAGAAGTTGTGGGGGCGGCTAGCAATCAGCCCCAGCATTTT. Protein product: CASSLEVVGAASNQPQHF.

The chain recombines TRBV11-2 with TRBJ2-5, with 8 bases that match TRBD1. CDR1 SGHAT and CDR2 FQNNGV come from the germline V gene. V lost 5 bases, J lost 3 bases, and 11 bases stayed unmatched. This CDR3 comprises 16 residues. The DNA for the CDR3 is TGTGCCAGCAGCCCCATTCCACAGGGGGGAGAAGAGACCCAGTACTTC. The encoded protein is CASSPIPQGGEETQYF.